The T cell receptor (beta chain) under discussion was sequenced for a study of T cell responses to AZD1222 COVID-19 vaccine. In the study overall: The analysis combined second doses at about 4 or about 12 weeks.

General study findings and limits: Spike-wide coverage was observed for vaccine-associated CD4 TCRs, with dominant responses at 160-218 and 743-854. White British donors predominated, females outnumbered males, and clonal diversity was possibly underestimated.

Per germline, CDR1 MNHEY and CDR2 SVGEGT. This CDR3 is built from 13 residues. V was clipped by 5 bases and J by 0 bases, with 5 bases between them. TCRdb keeps only in-frame clones here, not all; method: immunoSEQ multiplex PCR. The table has 120,000 to 150,000 clones, 85% to 95% seen once. Concerning this clone itself: Its specificity is unknown.

The source material was peripheral blood, sampled on day 0 of AZD1222 vaccination. The receptor's source is an adult in good health. The chain has TRBV6-2 or TRBV6-3 and TRBJ2-1; unclear D gene. CDR3 sequence: CASSPRSYNEQFF. The CDR3 DNA reads TGTGCCAGCAGTCCCCGCTCCTACAATGAGCAGTTCTTC.